This T cell receptor beta chain was sequenced for a study of Ad26.COV2.S vaccination and SARS-CoV-2 variants. The wider study: The authors gave Ad26.COV2.S intramuscularly, either once or twice 56 days apart.

This CDR3 spans 16 amino acids. After removal of 6 bases from V and 3 bases from J, the junction contained 7 bases not matched to a gene. Looked up from germline, CDR1 is SGHNT and CDR2 is YYREEE (reference sequence). Sample treatment: around 19 received Ad26.COV2.S at low or high dose, single or two shots; a few received placebo; per-sample allocation not given. Each sample was drawn 63 days after the first injection (of vaccine or placebo). At a Boston site, the person donating was an adult of 18-55 years. Libraries were prepared by immunoSEQ multiplex PCR; TCRdb keeps only in-frame clonotypes and omits some of them. The sample lists hundreds of thousands of clones, around 90% occurring once.

The sequencing here drew on peripheral blood, taken in a trial of Ad26.COV2.S vaccine versus placebo. V is TRBV5-4 and J is TRBJ2-7; 15 bases are a match to TRBD2. This TCR was recovered from a person aged 18-60 years who received the Ad26.COV2.S COVID-19 vaccine or a placebo. The CDR3 region is CASKGTSGGPYYEQYF. Here the CDR3 DNA reads TGTGCCAGCAAAGGGACTAGCGGGGGGCCGTACTACGAGCAGTACTTC.